Reported below is one TCR beta chain. Trimming left V 0 bases short and J 6 bases short, with 18 bases between. The germline V gene has CDR1 SGHRS and CDR2 YFSETQ. CDR3 length: 16 residues. This sample stems from a study of shared T cell receptors in the human thymus. TCRdb's table, derived via immunoSEQ multiplex PCR, lists solely in-frame clones and lacks some. The sample gives 700,000 to 750,000 clones, 70% to 90% of which show up once; around 0.01% is in the top ten. These records were also assigned to another study, of human thymus T cells. As reported in that work: The thymus was resected at corrective cardiac surgery.

Sequenced material: thymocytes. This chain links TRBV5-1 with TRBJ1-2, with D perhaps TRBD1 (6 bases). The TCR sequence derives from a girl under three years old with a congenital heart defect. This chain's CDR3 is CASSLAAGGRRHGYTF. CDR3 nucleotides: TGCGCCAGCAGCTTGGCGGCGGGGGGGCGCCGCCATGGCTACACCTTC. Combining the CDR3 with reference TRBV5-1 and TRBJ1-2 gives the whole variable domain KAGVTQTPRYLIKTRGQQVTLSCSPISGHRSVSWYQQTPGQGLQFLFEYFSETQRNKGNFPGRFSGRQFSNSRSEMNVSTLELGDSALYLCASSLAAGGRRHGYTFGSGTRLTVV.